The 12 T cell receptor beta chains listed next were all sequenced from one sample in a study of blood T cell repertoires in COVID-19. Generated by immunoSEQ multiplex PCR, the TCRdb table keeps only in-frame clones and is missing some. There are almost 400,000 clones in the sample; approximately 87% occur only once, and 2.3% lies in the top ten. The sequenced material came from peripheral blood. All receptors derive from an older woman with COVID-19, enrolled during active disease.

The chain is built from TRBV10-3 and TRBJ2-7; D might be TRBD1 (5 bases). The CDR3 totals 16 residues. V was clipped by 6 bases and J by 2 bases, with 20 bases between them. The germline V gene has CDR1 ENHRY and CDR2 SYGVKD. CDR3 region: CAISFHPTENTYEQYF. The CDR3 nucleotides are TGTGCCATCAGCTTCCACCCGACAGAAAACACCTACGAGCAGTACTTC.

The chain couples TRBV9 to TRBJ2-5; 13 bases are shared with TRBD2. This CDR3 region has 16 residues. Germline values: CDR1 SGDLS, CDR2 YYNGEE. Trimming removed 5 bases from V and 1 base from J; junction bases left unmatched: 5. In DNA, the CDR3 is TGTGCCAGCAGTCAACTAGCGGGGGGGATCCAAGAGACCCAGTACTTC. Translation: CASSQLAGGIQETQYF.

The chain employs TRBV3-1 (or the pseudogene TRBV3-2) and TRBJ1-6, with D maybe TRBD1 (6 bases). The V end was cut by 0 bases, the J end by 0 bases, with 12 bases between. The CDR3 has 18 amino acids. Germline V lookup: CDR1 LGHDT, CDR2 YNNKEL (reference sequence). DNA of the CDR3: TGTGCCAGCAGCCAAGATGTATTGGGGGCCTCCTATAATTCACCCCTCCACTTT. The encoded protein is CASSQDVLGASYNSPLHF.

In nucleotides, the CDR3 is TGTGCCAGCAGTCAACCTCCCTCGGGGGGGAGCCGTTCACCCCTCCACTTT. Translated, it gives CASSQPPSGGSRSPLHF. The rearrangement links TRBV27 to TRBJ1-6; D might be TRBD1 (5 bases). Trimming stripped 5 bases from V and 9 bases from J, with 23 bases between. Germline loops: CDR1 MNHEY, CDR2 SMNVEV (reference sequence). The CDR3 sequence is 17 residues long.

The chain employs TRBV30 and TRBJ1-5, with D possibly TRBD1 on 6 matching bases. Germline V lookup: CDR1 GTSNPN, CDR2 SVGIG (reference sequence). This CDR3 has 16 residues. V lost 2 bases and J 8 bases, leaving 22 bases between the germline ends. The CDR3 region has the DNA TGTGCCTGGAGTCCCAATGGTTGGGCAGGGGTGAAGCCCCAGCATTTT. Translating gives CAWSPNGWAGVKPQHF.

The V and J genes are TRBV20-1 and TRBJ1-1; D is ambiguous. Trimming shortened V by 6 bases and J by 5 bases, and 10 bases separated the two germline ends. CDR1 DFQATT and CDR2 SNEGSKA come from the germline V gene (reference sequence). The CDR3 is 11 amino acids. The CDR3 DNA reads TGCAGTGCCAAGGCGGAGACTGAAGCTTTCTTT. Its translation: CSAKAETEAFF.

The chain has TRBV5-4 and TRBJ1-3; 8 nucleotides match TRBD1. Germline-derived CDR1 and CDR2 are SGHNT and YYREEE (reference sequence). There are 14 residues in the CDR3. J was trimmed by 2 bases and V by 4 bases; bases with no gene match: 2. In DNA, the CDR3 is TGTGCCAGCAGCCTGGACAGGGCTGGAAACACCATATATTTT. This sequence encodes CASSLDRAGNTIYF.

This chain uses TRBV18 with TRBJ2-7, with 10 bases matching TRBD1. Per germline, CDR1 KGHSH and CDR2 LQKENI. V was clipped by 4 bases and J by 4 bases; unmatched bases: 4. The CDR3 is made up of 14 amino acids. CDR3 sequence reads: CASSLTGGFYEQYF. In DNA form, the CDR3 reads TGTGCCAGCTCACTGACAGGGGGCTTTTACGAGCAGTACTTC.

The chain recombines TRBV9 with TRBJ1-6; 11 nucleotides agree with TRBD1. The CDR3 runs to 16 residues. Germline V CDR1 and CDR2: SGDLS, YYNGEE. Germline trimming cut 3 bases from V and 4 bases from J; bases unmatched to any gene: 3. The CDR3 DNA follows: TGTGCCAGCAGCGGGGACAGGGGGTTATATAATTCACCCCTCCACTTT. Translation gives CASSGDRGLYNSPLHF.

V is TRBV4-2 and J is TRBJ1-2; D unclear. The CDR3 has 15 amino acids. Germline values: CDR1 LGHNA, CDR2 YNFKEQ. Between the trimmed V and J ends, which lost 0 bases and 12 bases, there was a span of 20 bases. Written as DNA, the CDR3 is TGTGCCAGCAGCCAAGAGGGCCCAGTGGAGGGAGTCCACACCTTC. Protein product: CASSQEGPVEGVHTF.

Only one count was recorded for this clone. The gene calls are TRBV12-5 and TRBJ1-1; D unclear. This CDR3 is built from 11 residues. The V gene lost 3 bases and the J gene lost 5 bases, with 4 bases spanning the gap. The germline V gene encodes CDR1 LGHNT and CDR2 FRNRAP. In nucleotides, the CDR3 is TGTGCTAGTGGTTTTACAACTGAAGCTTTCTTT. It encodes CASGFTTEAFF.

In nucleotides, the CDR3 is TGTGCCAGCTCACCGGGACAGGGTAACTTAAGGACTGAAGCTTTCTTT. This codes for CASSPGQGNLRTEAFF. The genes are TRBV18 and TRBJ1-1; 9 nucleotides align to TRBD1. Germline CDR1 and CDR2: KGHSH and LQKENI. V was clipped by 3 bases and J by 5 bases; unmatched bases: 10. The CDR3 runs to 16 residues.